The rows below give T cell receptor beta chains drawn from one sample of a study of cytomegalovirus exposure and HLA in healthy donors. The assay was immunoSEQ multiplex PCR, and TCRdb's table has in-frame clones only and misses some. The table records roughly 60,000 clones, 92% of them present only once. Sequenced: PBMCs. The receptors come from a woman aged 18-35 years in good health and CMV-seronegative. CDR3s include the opening cysteine and the closing phenylalanine or tryptophan. A D gene is named only where the DNA matches it firmly. The size field is filled for only some rows; it gives once, few, many or a size class.

d_gene | j_gene | v_gene | abundance | CDR3nt | CDR3aa
TRBD1 | TRBJ2-2 | TRBV19 | . | TGTGCCAGTAGTATAGTGGGCGCACAGGGGCGCTTCTCTGGGGAGCTGTTTTTT | CASSIVGAQGRFSGELFF
. | TRBJ2-7 | TRBV2 | few | TGTGCCAGCGTGCAGTCCTACGAGCAGTACTTC | CASVQSYEQYF
TRBD1 | TRBJ1-5 | TRBV5-6 | few | TGTGCCAGCAGCTCACTAAAGGACAGGGGTGGTCAGCCCCAGCATTTT | CASSSLKDRGGQPQHF
TRBD2 | TRBJ2-1 | TRBV6-4 | . | TGTGCCAGCAGTGACTCAGCGGGAGGGCCTTCCAATGAGCAGTTCTTC | CASSDSAGGPSNEQFF
. | TRBJ1-3 | TRBV5-6 | . | TGTGCCAGCAGCACAATGGAGGACGGAAACACCATATATTTT | CASSTMEDGNTIYF
. | TRBJ1-3 | TRBV2 | . | TGTGCCAGGCTAGATCAGGGCCCCTCTGGAAACACCATATATTTT | CARLDQGPSGNTIYF
TRBD2 | TRBJ2-3 | TRBV7-8 | . | TGTGCCAGCAGCTCCCGGGGGGTTGGCACAGATACGCAGTATTTT | CASSSRGVGTDTQYF
TRBD1 | TRBJ1-2 | TRBV9 | once | TGTGCCAGCAGCGTAGCGGGGACAGCTTACAACTATGGCTACACCTTC | CASSVAGTAYNYGYTF
. | TRBJ2-1 | TRBV14 | . | TGTGCCAGCAGCCAAAGTTTCACCCTCCTAGGCTCCTACAATGAGCAGTTCTTC | CASSQSFTLLGSYNEQFF
TRBD2 | TRBJ2-3 | TRBV6-4 | . | TGTGCCAGCAGCGCCGCTAGCGGTTCCACAGATACGCAGTATTTT | CASSAASGSTDTQYF
TRBD2 | TRBJ2-1 | TRBV27 | . | TGTGCCAGCAGTTTAGTGCTAGCGGGAGGGCCGAGGTACAATGAGCAGTTCTTC | CASSLVLAGGPRYNEQFF
. | TRBJ2-3 | TRBV28 | . | TGTGCCAGCAGTTCCGCACCTGGGAGGGATACGCAGTATTTT | CASSSAPGRDTQYF
. | TRBJ1-4 | TRBV28 | . | TGTGCCAGCAGAATGAGGGTGGCGGGCGAAAAACTGTTTTTT | CASRMRVAGEKLFF
TRBD1 | TRBJ2-1 | TRBV19 | . | TGTGCCAGTAGTATAAACAGGGGATCCTACAATGAGCAGTTCTTC | CASSINRGSYNEQFF
TRBD1 | TRBJ1-2 | TRBV7-6 | once | TGTGCCAGCAGCATCGACGATCAGGGGGCTGCTTATGGCTACACCTTC | CASSIDDQGAAYGYTF
. | TRBJ1-2 | TRBV4-1 | . | TGCGCCAGCCCCCGCGGGACCCAGAAGGGCGGCTACACCTTC | CASPRGTQKGGYTF
. | TRBJ1-1 | TRBV19 | . | TGTGCCAGTAGTATAGTGAGTGGGAACACTGAAGCTTTCTTT | CASSIVSGNTEAFF
TRBD2 | TRBJ2-7 | TRBV28 | few | TGTGCCAGCAGTTTATATGCCGGACTAGCGGGACCTTACGAGCAGTACTTC | CASSLYAGLAGPYEQYF
. | TRBJ2-1 | TRBV5-1 | . | TGCGCCAGCAGCACCGGAGGGGGCGCTTGGAATGAGCAGTTCTTC | CASSTGGGAWNEQFF
. | TRBJ2-5 | TRBV7-9 | . | TGTGCCAGCAGCTACACTCAAACCCGGGCTAGCAGCTTGGAGACCCAGTACTTC | CASSYTQTRASSLETQYF
. | TRBJ1-4 | TRBV2 | . | TGTGCCAGCAGCGTCGATAGGGAGGTGTTTTTT | CASSVDREVFF
TRBD2 | TRBJ2-6 | TRBV11-3 | . | TGTGCCAGCAGCCCGCGGGGGGGGCGCGGTGGGGCCAACGTCCTGACTTTC | CASSPRGGRGGANVLTF
TRBD2 | TRBJ2-3 | TRBV5-1 | . | TGCGCCAGCAGCTTTAGCGGGATGAAGAGAACAGATACGCAGTATTTT | CASSFSGMKRTDTQYF
. | TRBJ2-3 | TRBV2 | . | TGTGCCAATAAAGAAACCAGGGCTAGCACAGATACGCAGTATTTT | CANKETRASTDTQYF
TRBD1 | TRBJ2-7 | TRBV4-1 | . | TGCGCCAGCAGTCCGACAGGGGCCGGGGACGTTGGCGAGCAGTACTTC | CASSPTGAGDVGEQYF
TRBD1 | TRBJ1-5 | TRBV9 | . | TGTGCCAGCAGCGTAGGACAGGGGTGGAATCAGCCCCAGCATTTT | CASSVGQGWNQPQHF
TRBD2 | TRBJ2-3 | TRBV6-4 | . | TGTGCCAGCAGTGGCGGGAGCCCCACAGATACGCAGTATTTT | CASSGGSPTDTQYF
. | TRBJ2-1 | TRBV10-1 | . | TGCGCCAGCAGTGGGGGAGCCAAGGATACCTACAATGAGCAGTTCTTC | CASSGGAKDTYNEQFF
TRBD1 | TRBJ2-7 | TRBV28 | . | TGTGCCAGCAGTTTATTCCCTCCGGGACAGTCTGTCTACGAGCAGTACTTC | CASSLFPPGQSVYEQYF
TRBD2 | TRBJ2-7 | TRBV4-3 | . | TGCGCCAGCAGCCAAACTAGCGGGAGAAGGGACGAGCAGTACTTC | CASSQTSGRRDEQYF
. | TRBJ1-1 | TRBV5-1 | . | TGCGCCTGCCGCAGGGTAGGTAAAACTGAAGCTTTCTTT | CACRRVGKTEAFF
. | TRBJ1-1 | TRBV6-5 | . | TGTGCCAGCAGCTGGAACACTGAAGCTTTCTTT | CASSWNTEAFF
. | TRBJ2-7 | TRBV5-1 | . | TGCGCCAGCAGCGACACAGGAACCGGGCAGTACTTC | CASSDTGTGQYF
TRBD2 | TRBJ2-3 | TRBV7-3 | . | TGTGCCAGCAGCTTAGACGGGAGGGCGGGGGATACGCAGTATTTT | CASSLDGRAGDTQYF
TRBD1 | TRBJ2-7 | TRBV4-1 | . | TGCGCCAGCAGCCAGTCCCCTGGGACAGGGGAGCTCGAGCAGTACTTC | CASSQSPGTGELEQYF
. | TRBJ1-4 | TRBV28 | once | TGTGCCAGCAGTCTCGGACAGAAACTGTTTTTT | CASSLGQKLFF
. | TRBJ2-1 | TRBV5-1 | . | TGCGCCAGCAGCTCCCTGGACAGCTACAATGAGCAGTTCTTC | CASSSLDSYNEQFF
TRBD1 | TRBJ2-7 | TRBV14 | . | TGTGCCAGCAGCCAGGGACAGGGGGTCTACGAGCAGTACTTC | CASSQGQGVYEQYF
. | TRBJ2-4 | TRBV30 | . | TGTGCCTGGAGATTGGGCAGCCATCCCAAAAACATTCAGTACTTC | CAWRLGSHPKNIQYF
TRBD1 | TRBJ1-2 | TRBV12-5 | . | TGTGCTAGTGGTTTGGACAGGGGGCACCTACCGCCGTATGGCTACACCTTC | CASGLDRGHLPPYGYTF
TRBD1 | TRBJ2-2 | TRBV5-6 | . | TGTGCCAGCAGGGAAACAGGGGGCCATCCCGGGGAGCTGTTTTTT | CASRETGGHPGELFF
TRBD2 | TRBJ2-3 | TRBV28 | . | TGTGCCAGCAGTTCGCCCCTAGCGGGGGTGAGCACAGATACGCAGTATTTT | CASSSPLAGVSTDTQYF
TRBD1 | TRBJ1-2 | TRBV9 | . | TGTGCCAGCAGCGTAGGACAGGGCGAGGGCTATGGCTACACCTTC | CASSVGQGEGYGYTF
TRBD2 | TRBJ2-7 | TRBV9 | once | TGTGCCAGCAGCGCAGCGGGGTCCTACGAGCAGTACTTC | CASSAAGSYEQYF
. | TRBJ1-2 | TRBV15 | . | TGTGCCACCAGCAGAGAAAGGGAGGTAGATGGCTACACCTTC | CATSREREVDGYTF